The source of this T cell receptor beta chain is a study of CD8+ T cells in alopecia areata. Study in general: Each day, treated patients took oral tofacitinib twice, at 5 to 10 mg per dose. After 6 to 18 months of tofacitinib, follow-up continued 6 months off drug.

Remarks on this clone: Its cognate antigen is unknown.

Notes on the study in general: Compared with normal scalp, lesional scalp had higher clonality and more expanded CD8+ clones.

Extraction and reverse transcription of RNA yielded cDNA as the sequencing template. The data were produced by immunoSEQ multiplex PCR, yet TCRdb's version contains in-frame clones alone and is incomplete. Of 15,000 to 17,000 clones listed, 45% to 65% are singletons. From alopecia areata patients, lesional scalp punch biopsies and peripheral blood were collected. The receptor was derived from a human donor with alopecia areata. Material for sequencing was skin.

Here the CDR3 reads CATSSSGGEMETQYF. The CDR3 DNA is TGTGCCACCAGCAGTTCCGGGGGGGAGATGGAGACCCAGTACTTC. J is TRBJ2-5 and V is TRBV15; TRBD2 matches at 8 bases. The CDR3 has 15 amino acids. V was clipped by 3 bases and J by 5 bases; unmatched bases: 8. CDR1 and CDR2 from the germline V gene are LNHNV and YYDKDF (reference sequence). The whole variable domain, filled in from reference TRBV15 and TRBJ2-5, reads DAMVIQNPRYQVTQFGKPVTLSCSQTLNHNVMYWYQQKSSQAPKLLFHYYDKDFNNEADTPDNFQSRRPNTSFCFLDIRSPGLGDTAMYLCATSSSGGEMETQYFGPGTRLLVL.